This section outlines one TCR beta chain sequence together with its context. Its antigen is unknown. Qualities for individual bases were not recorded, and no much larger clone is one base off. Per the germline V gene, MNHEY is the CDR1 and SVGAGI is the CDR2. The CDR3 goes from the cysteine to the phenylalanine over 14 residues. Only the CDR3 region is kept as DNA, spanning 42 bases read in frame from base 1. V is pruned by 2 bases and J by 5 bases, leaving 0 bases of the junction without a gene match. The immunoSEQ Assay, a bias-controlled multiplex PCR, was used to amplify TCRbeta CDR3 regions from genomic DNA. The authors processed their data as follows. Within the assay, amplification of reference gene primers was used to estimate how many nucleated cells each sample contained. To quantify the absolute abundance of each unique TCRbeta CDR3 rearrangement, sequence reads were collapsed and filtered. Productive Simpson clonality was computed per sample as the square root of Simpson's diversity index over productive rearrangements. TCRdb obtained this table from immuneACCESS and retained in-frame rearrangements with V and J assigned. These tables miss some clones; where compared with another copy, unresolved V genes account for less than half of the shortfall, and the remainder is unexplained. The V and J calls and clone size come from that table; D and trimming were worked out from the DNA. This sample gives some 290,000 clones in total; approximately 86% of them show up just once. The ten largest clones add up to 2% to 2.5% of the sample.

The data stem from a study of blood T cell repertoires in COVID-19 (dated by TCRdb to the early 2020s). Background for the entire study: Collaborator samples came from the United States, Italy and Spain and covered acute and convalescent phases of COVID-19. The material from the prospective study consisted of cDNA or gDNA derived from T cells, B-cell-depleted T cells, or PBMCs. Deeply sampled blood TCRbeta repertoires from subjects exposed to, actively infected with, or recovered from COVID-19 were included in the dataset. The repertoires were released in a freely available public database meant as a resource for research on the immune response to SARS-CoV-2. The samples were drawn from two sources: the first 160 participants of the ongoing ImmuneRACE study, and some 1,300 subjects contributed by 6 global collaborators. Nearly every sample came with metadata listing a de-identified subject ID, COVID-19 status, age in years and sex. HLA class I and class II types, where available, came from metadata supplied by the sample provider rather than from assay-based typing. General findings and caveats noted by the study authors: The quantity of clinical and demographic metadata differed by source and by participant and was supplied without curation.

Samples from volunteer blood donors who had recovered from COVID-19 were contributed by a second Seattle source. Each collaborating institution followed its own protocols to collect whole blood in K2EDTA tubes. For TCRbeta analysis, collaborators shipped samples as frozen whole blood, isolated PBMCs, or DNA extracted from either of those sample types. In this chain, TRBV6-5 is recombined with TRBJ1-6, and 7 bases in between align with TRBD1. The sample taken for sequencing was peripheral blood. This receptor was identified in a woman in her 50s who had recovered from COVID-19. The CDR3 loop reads CASSYGTDNSPLHF. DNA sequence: TGTGCCAGCAGTTACGGGACAGATAATTCACCCCTCCACTTT.